These 32 T cell receptor beta chains were all obtained from the same sample, sequenced in a study of cytomegalovirus exposure and HLA in healthy donors. Use of 60 Vbeta and 13 Jbeta primers characterized the PCR. TCRdb's table, derived via immunoSEQ multiplex PCR, lists solely in-frame clones and lacks some. The sample has about 94,000 clones; around 74% are singletons. The material sequenced was PBMCs. The receptors come from a man aged 35 to 55 in good health and CMV-seropositive.

V and J are TRBV13 and TRBJ1-5, with 7 nucleotides matching TRBD1. CDR1 PRHDT and CDR2 FYEKMQ come from the germline V gene (reference sequence). This CDR3 contains 14 residues. The J segment lost 4 bases and the V segment lost 2 bases, leaving 2 bases of the junction unmatched. The CDR3 DNA sequence: TGTGCCAGCAGCTTAACAGGGGTAAATCAGCCCCAGCATTTT. Protein: CASSLTGVNQPQHF. The entire variable domain, with the rest obtained from reference TRBV13 and TRBJ1-5, is as follows: AAGVIQSPRHLIKEKRETATLKCYPIPRHDTVYWYQQGPGQDPQFLISFYEKMQSDKGSIPDRFSAQQFSDYHSELNMSSLELGDSALYFCASSLTGVNQPQHFGDGTRLSIL.

There are a few counts of this clone. This chain connects TRBV15 to TRBJ2-4; D is possibly TRBD2 (5 bases). Germline V CDR1 and CDR2: LNHNV, YYDKDF (reference sequence). This CDR3 has 15 amino acids. V lost 3 bases, J lost 5 bases, and 14 bases lay in between. Here the CDR3 reads CATSRDPGGENIQYF. In DNA, the CDR3 is TGTGCCACCAGCAGGGACCCTGGAGGAGAAAACATTCAGTACTTC.

As to this clone: The sample holds other DNA sequences that translate to the same CDR3. CDR3 region: CASSGQGGNQPQHF. The CDR3 nucleotides are TGTGCCAGCAGCGGACAGGGTGGCAATCAGCCCCAGCATTTT. This chain links TRBV2 with TRBJ1-5; TRBD1 matches 8 bases. Germline CDR1 SNHLY, CDR2 FYNNEI. This CDR3 has 14 amino acids. The V and J ends lost 6 bases and 2 bases, in that order; junction bases with no gene match: 3.

V is TRBV4-3 and J is TRBJ2-7; a possible D gene is TRBD2 (5 bases). CDR1 and CDR2 from the germline V gene are LGHNA and YSLEER. The CDR3 spans 14 residues. V lost 0 bases, J lost 3 bases, and 9 bases lay in between. CDR3 nucleotides: TGCGCCAGCAGCCAAGATCGGGGTTACTACGAGCAGTACTTC. Residues: CASSQDRGYYEQYF.

The chain uses TRBV19 and TRBJ2-5; the match to TRBD1 covers 8 bases. This CDR3 is 14 amino acids long. Germline values: CDR1 LNHDA, CDR2 SQIVND (reference sequence). V shed 3 bases, J shed 5 bases, and the junction held 5 bases outside the gene matches. CDR3 in DNA: TGTGCCAGTAGTATCCCAGGGGGCGTGGAGACCCAGTACTTC. Its translation: CASSIPGGVETQYF.

The V gene is TRBV27, the J gene TRBJ1-4, with D possibly being TRBD1 (6 bases). V gave up 7 bases and J gave up 0 bases, with 12 bases separating them. There are 15 residues in the CDR3. Germline V CDR1 and CDR2: MNHEY, SMNVEV (reference sequence). CDR3 in DNA: TGTGCCAGCAAACAGGGTTCGGCAACTAATGAAAAACTGTTTTTT. It is translated as CASKQGSATNEKLFF.

The chain combines TRBV7-8 with TRBJ2-3; 9 bases are a match to TRBD2. CDR3 length equals 16 residues. V gave up 1 base and J gave up 6 bases; unmatched junction bases: 8. Looked up from germline, CDR1 is SGHVS and CDR2 is FQNEAQ. This chain's CDR3 is CASSLGGAGGPDTQYF. The DNA of the CDR3 is TGTGCCAGCAGCTTAGGGGGCGCGGGGGGGCCCGATACGCAGTATTTT.

The chain couples TRBV10-1 to TRBJ2-7, with D maybe TRBD1 (6 bases). The germline gives CDR1 WNHNN, CDR2 SYGVQD (reference sequence). The CDR3 totals 14 residues. Trimming shortened V by 9 bases and J by 2 bases, and 17 bases separated the two germline ends. Here the CDR3 DNA reads TGCGCCAGAGTCGGTTTGGGACAACCCTACGAGCAGTACTTC. Its protein product is CARVGLGQPYEQYF.

The chain couples TRBV5-4 to TRBJ2-3; TRBD2 agrees at 12 bases. This CDR3 spans 18 amino acids. The junction had 8 bases not matched to a gene; V was cut back by 1 base and J by 2 bases. Germline assignment: CDR1 SGHNT and CDR2 YYREEE (reference sequence). The CDR3 DNA is TGTGCCAGCAGCTTGAGGATTCTAGCGGGGGGGTTCACAGATACGCAGTATTTT. Amino acids: CASSLRILAGGFTDTQYF.

This sequence joins TRBV19 and TRBJ2-5; TRBD1 agrees at 11 bases. After removal of 3 bases from V and 2 bases from J, the junction contained 5 bases not matched to a gene. Germline V gene data show CDR1 as LNHDA and CDR2 as SQIVND (reference sequence). This CDR3 is built from 16 residues. The CDR3 sequence is CASSITGTGGQETQYF. The DNA of the CDR3 is TGTGCCAGTAGTATCACCGGGACAGGGGGGCAAGAGACCCAGTACTTC.

This clone came up once. This chain connects TRBV5-1 to TRBJ2-5, with TRBD2 identical over 12 bases. Unmatched junction bases numbered 8, after V lost 0 bases and J lost 5 bases. Germline V CDR1 and CDR2: SGHRS, YFSETQ. The CDR3 sequence is 17 residues long. The CDR3 DNA follows: TGCGCCAGCAGCTTGGCCGTACTAGCGGGGGGAACTGAGACCCAGTACTTC. Its translation: CASSLAVLAGGTETQYF.

The chain is built from TRBV7-6 and TRBJ2-7, with 8 positions matching TRBD1. Germline CDR1 is SGHVS and CDR2 is FNYEAQ. The length of the CDR3 is 15 residues. V dropped 5 bases and J dropped 0; count of bases not matched to a gene: 6. CDR3 nucleotide sequence: TGTGCCAGCAGCGTTGGAACAGGGGGCTCCTACGAGCAGTACTTC. Translation gives CASSVGTGGSYEQYF.

This clone was observed once. Germline and junction disagree at one end, which may indicate a read error. The chain joins TRBV7-9 to TRBJ2-3; possible D gene TRBD2, 6 bases. Germline-derived CDR1 and CDR2 are SEHNR and FQNEAQ (reference sequence). The CDR3 sequence is 14 residues long. Here the CDR3 reads CSSSLGGITDTQYF. CDR3 DNA sequence: TGTTCCAGCAGCTTGGGCGGGATCACAGATACGCAGTATTTT.

The chain uses TRBV6-5 and TRBJ2-5; TRBD1 matches at 7 bases. The CDR3 contains 15 residues. Losses at the gene ends were 0 bases for V and 2 bases for J; bases not matched to a gene: 3. Germline V lookup: CDR1 MNHEY, CDR2 SVGAGI. The CDR3 DNA follows: TGTGCCAGCAGTTACTCTTCAGGGGGACAAGAGACCCAGTACTTC. This encodes CASSYSSGGQETQYF.

This clone was detected only a few times. The chain has TRBV5-8 and TRBJ2-3; a weak D match, TRBD2 (6 bases). The CDR3 is 15 amino acids. V was cut by 4 bases and J by 1 base, with 13 bases left in between. CDR1 and CDR2 (germline): SGHTS, YDEGEE. For the CDR3, the DNA is TGTGCCAGCAGCCGGAGGGCCGGGGGCACAGATACGCAGTATTTT. This gives the protein CASSRRAGGTDTQYF.

The gene calls are TRBV6-1 and TRBJ2-1, with TRBD1 matching 9 bases. The CDR3 runs to 14 residues. The J segment lost 3 bases and the V segment lost 5 bases, leaving 2 bases of the junction unmatched. CDR1 is MNHNS, CDR2 SASEGT, per germline. The CDR3 coding sequence is TGTGCCAGCAGTAGACAGGGGGGCTACAATGAGCAGTTCTTC. Translated, it gives CASSRQGGYNEQFF.

The rearrangement uses TRBV21-1 and TRBJ1-2; the tabulated D call, TRBD1, remains unverified against the DNA. TRBV21-1 is designated a pseudogene. The CDR3 totals 17 residues. CDR3 amino acids: CASSTSRMEQGPDGYTF. The CDR3 region has the DNA TGTGCCAGCAGCACATCCCGGATGGAACAGGGGCCGGATGGCTACACCTTC.

This clone was recorded a few times. V gene TRBV15 combines with J gene TRBJ2-1; 9 bases map to TRBD2. Trimming removed 5 bases from V and 6 bases from J; junction bases left unmatched: 14. The CDR3 consists of 17 residues. The germline V gene encodes CDR1 LNHNV and CDR2 YYDKDF (reference sequence). CDR3 DNA: TGTGCCACCAGCCCAAGGGGTACTCTAGCGGGATCCAATGAGCAGTTCTTC. As protein: CATSPRGTLAGSNEQFF.

In this sample, this clone turned up once. The chain joins TRBV4-1 to TRBJ1-3; maybe TRBD1 (5 bases). Germline V lookup: CDR1 MGHRA, CDR2 YSYEKL. The CDR3 is 17 amino acids. Trimming took off 3 bases at V and 1 base at J, with 16 bases between the two ends. CDR3 protein: CASSQASGRFSGNTIYF. Here the CDR3 DNA reads TGCGCCAGCAGCCAGGCCTCAGGGAGGTTTTCTGGAAACACCATATATTTT.

V gene TRBV2 combines with J gene TRBJ1-2; D gene ambiguous. Germline V gene data show CDR1 as SNHLY and CDR2 as FYNNEI. The CDR3 contains 11 residues. Trimming left V 7 bases short and J 4 bases short, with 7 bases between. In DNA, the CDR3 is TGTGCCAGCAATCTGGCCTATGGCTACACCTTC. This encodes CASNLAYGYTF.

The chain is built from TRBV27 and TRBJ2-7, with TRBD1 identical over 8 bases. The V and J ends lost 5 bases and 6 bases, in that order; junction bases with no gene match: 15. The CDR3 consists of 16 residues. Germline CDR1 MNHEY, CDR2 SMNVEV (reference sequence). The CDR3 DNA reads TGTGCCAGCAGTCCGCCTGGACAGGGTCATCCGCGCGAGCAGTACTTC. It encodes CASSPPGQGHPREQYF.

This clone was counted once. The chain employs TRBV5-6 and TRBJ2-7, with 9 nucleotides matching TRBD1. Germline V gives CDR1 SGHDT, CDR2 YYEEEE. J lost 0 bases, V lost 3 bases, and 1 base had no gene match. The CDR3 contains 14 residues. CDR3 in DNA: TGTGCCAGCAGCTGGGGACAGGGCTCCTACGAGCAGTACTTC. It is translated as CASSWGQGSYEQYF.

The gene calls are TRBV18 and TRBJ1-1; maybe TRBD1 (5 bases). In germline, CDR1 is KGHSH, CDR2 LQKENI. This CDR3 contains 15 residues. V shed 6 bases and J shed 2 bases, with 16 bases lying between them. Written as DNA, the CDR3 is TGTGCCAGCTCGATCTTCTCTGGACAAAACACTGAAGCTTTCTTT. This codes for CASSIFSGQNTEAFF.

This chain links TRBV6-1 with TRBJ1-2; no reliable D call. Germline CDR1 reads MNHNS; CDR2 reads SASEGT. V lost 3 bases, J lost 5 bases, and 7 bases lay in between. CDR3 length: 12 amino acids. The CDR3 region has the DNA TGTGCCAGCAGTGACACCAGTTATGGCTACACCTTC. This translates into CASSDTSYGYTF.

This chain links TRBV10-1 with TRBJ2-2; no clear D. The length of the CDR3 is 13 residues. Germline values: CDR1 WNHNN, CDR2 SYGVQD (reference sequence). V lost 5 bases, J lost 0 bases, and 4 bases lay in between. CDR3: CASSKPNTGELFF. The DNA for the CDR3 is TGCGCCAGCAGTAAGCCGAACACCGGGGAGCTGTTTTTT.

The J gene is TRBJ2-5, the V gene TRBV5-1, with 12 bases that match TRBD2. V lost 4 bases to trimming and J lost 2 bases; unmatched junction nucleotides: 3. This CDR3 contains 15 residues. Germline V gene lookup returns CDR1 SGHRS and CDR2 YFSETQ. The CDR3 DNA is TGCGCCAGCAGCGACACTAGCGGGGGGCAAGAGACCCAGTACTTC. Translating it yields CASSDTSGGQETQYF.

The chain links TRBV5-1 to TRBJ2-3; 9 positions match TRBD2. With V trimmed by 0 bases and J by 4 bases, 6 bases remained unmatched. Germline loops: CDR1 SGHRS, CDR2 YFSETQ. CDR3 length equals 16 residues. CDR3 bases: TGCGCCAGCAGCTTGGCCTCTAGCGGGATGGCAGATACGCAGTATTTT. This encodes CASSLASSGMADTQYF. Looking up the rest from reference TRBV5-1 and TRBJ2-3 gives the full variable domain: KAGVTQTPRYLIKTRGQQVTLSCSPISGHRSVSWYQQTPGQGLQFLFEYFSETQRNKGNFPGRFSGRQFSNSRSEMNVSTLELGDSALYLCASSLASSGMADTQYFGPGTRLTVL.

The chain carries TRBV27 and TRBJ2-2; 9 nucleotides line up with TRBD2. CDR3 length equals 17 residues. V gave up 3 bases and J gave up 4 bases; unmatched junction bases: 9. Germline V gene lookup returns CDR1 MNHEY and CDR2 SMNVEV (reference sequence). As DNA, the CDR3 is TGTGCCAGCAGTTTTTATCCAGCGGGAGGCCCCACCGGGGAGCTGTTTTTT. As protein: CASSFYPAGGPTGELFF.

This chain connects TRBV5-4 to TRBJ2-5; D is possibly TRBD2 (6 bases). There are 14 residues in the CDR3. Looked up from germline, CDR1 is SGHNT and CDR2 is YYREEE (reference sequence). V was clipped by 4 bases and J by 5 bases, with 15 bases between them. Here the CDR3 DNA reads TGTGCCAGCAGCGAGACGGGACTCCCTGAGACCCAGTACTTC. Protein sequence: CASSETGLPETQYF.

This clone was picked up a small number of times. This sequence joins TRBV21-1 and TRBJ2-7; the D call in the table, TRBD1, was not verified against the DNA. TRBV21-1 is deemed a pseudogene. This CDR3 has 15 amino acids. The CDR3 sequence: CASSKGDRGAYEQYF. CDR3 in DNA: TGTGCCAGCAGCAAAGGGGACAGGGGAGCCTACGAGCAGTACTTC.

This clone occurred a few times. The chain is built from TRBV27 and TRBJ1-5, with D perhaps matching TRBD1 (6 bases). The CDR3 covers 16 residues. The germline V gene has CDR1 MNHEY and CDR2 SMNVEV (reference sequence). V was trimmed by 6 bases and J by 3 bases, leaving 18 bases between them. The CDR3 DNA reads as TGTGCCAGCAGGCAACAGGGTGGTGTTGACAATCAGCCCCAGCATTTT. This gives the protein CASRQQGGVDNQPQHF.

The CDR3, as DNA: TGTGCCAGCTCACCGAGGGAGAGGGACACTGAAGCTTTCTTT. This translates into CASSPRERDTEAFF. The V and J genes are TRBV18 and TRBJ1-1; D not resolved. V was cut by 3 bases and J by 3 bases, with 11 bases left in between. Germline-derived CDR1 and CDR2 are KGHSH and LQKENI. This CDR3 comprises 14 residues.